A single sample gave rise to the 23 T cell receptor beta chains below, sequenced in a study of T cells expressing NK-cell markers. TCRdb processed the 5' RACE reads again and assigns one entry to each CDR3 protein, with no DNA. The record lists 450,000 to 600,000 distinct CDR3 sequences, of which the ten most abundant hold 3% to 4.5%. The sequencing sample was made of blood T cells: a sorted CD56 or NKG2C T cell subset, CD4+ or CD8+ T cells, or bulk PBMC T cells (not recorded which). These receptors were obtained from a man between 18 and 35 years old in good health.

The chain combines TRBV5-5 with TRBJ1-1; the D call of TRBD1 rests on TCRdb alone, since no DNA is present to check it. Germline V lookup: CDR1 SGHKS, CDR2 YYEKEE (reference sequence). The CDR3 sequence is 16 residues long. This chain's CDR3 is CASSLRGDSQPLEAFF.

This chain connects TRBV5-8 to TRBJ2-1; TCRdb picks TRBD2, but there is no DNA to check that call. The CDR3 is 18 residues long. Germline V gene data show CDR1 as SGHTS and CDR2 as YDEGEE. CDR3 loop: CASSFGAGVIVTYNEQFF.

The V gene is TRBV5-1, the J gene TRBJ1-5; TCRdb's D gene call, TRBD1, goes unchecked for lack of DNA. From germline, CDR1 is SGHRS and CDR2 YFSETQ. The CDR3 has 14 residues. CDR3 sequence: CASSLVGGNQPQHF.

This chain links TRBV5-5 with TRBJ2-2; TCRdb's assignment of TRBD2 cannot be checked, as there is no DNA. The CDR3 runs to 14 residues. The germline gives CDR1 SGHKS, CDR2 YYEKEE (reference sequence). This CDR3 is CASIGSGHTGELFF.

The rearrangement joins TRBV27 to TRBJ2-1; the TCRdb call, TRBD1, lacks DNA for checking. Germline CDR1 is MNHEY and CDR2 is SMNVEV (reference sequence). The CDR3 spans 13 residues. CDR3 loop: CASSRTGPNEQFF.

J is TRBJ2-7 and V is TRBV11-3; the D call from TCRdb, TRBD1, cannot be confirmed without DNA. Germline V CDR1 and CDR2: SGHNT, YENEEA. The CDR3 is made up of 14 amino acids. The CDR3 here is CASSLAAGDYEQYF.

The chain joins TRBV20-1 to TRBJ2-1; the D gene TCRdb calls, TRBD1, cannot be checked with no DNA. CDR3 length: 15 residues. The germline gives CDR1 DFQATT, CDR2 SNEGSKA (reference sequence). The CDR3 region is CSADNKDRAGNEQFF.

The rearrangement links TRBV7-9 to TRBJ2-1; the D call of TRBD2 rests on TCRdb alone, since no DNA is present to check it. This CDR3 has 15 residues. In germline, CDR1 is SEHNR, CDR2 FQNEAQ (reference sequence). CDR3 amino acids: CASSSLAARSNEQFF.

This chain joins TRBV5-1 and TRBJ1-4. The CDR3 extends over 15 amino acids. Germline lookup yields CDR1 SGHRS and CDR2 YFSETQ. CDR3 residues: CASSYTGIYNEKLFF.

The rearrangement joins TRBV5-1 to TRBJ2-1; TCRdb outputs TRBD1, but without DNA this stays unchecked. The germline gives CDR1 SGHRS, CDR2 YFSETQ. The CDR3 runs to 14 residues. The CDR3 is CASQWGGLYNEQFF.

The CDR3 is CASSDEAGTSGSASNTGELFF. The chain has TRBV6-4 and TRBJ2-2; TCRdb's D call of TRBD2 is untestable without DNA. Germline V gene sequence: CDR1 MRHNA, CDR2 SNTAGT. CDR3 length: 21 amino acids.

CDR3 protein: CASSLTWEGKHEQFF. The chain has TRBV11-2 and TRBJ2-1; without DNA, the TCRdb call of TRBD2 cannot be checked. Germline-derived CDR1 and CDR2 are SGHAT and FQNNGV. This CDR3 has 15 residues.

The CDR3 loop is CASSEGGITGNIQYF. The J gene is TRBJ2-4, the V gene TRBV5-1; the D call of TRBD2 rests on TCRdb alone, since no DNA is present to check it. The germline V gene encodes CDR1 SGHRS and CDR2 YFSETQ. The CDR3 runs 15 residues.

The rearrangement uses TRBV20-1 and TRBJ1-5. Germline CDR1 reads DFQATT; CDR2 reads SNEGSKA (reference sequence). The CDR3 consists of 14 residues. This CDR3 reads CSGLTGNSNQPQHF.

This chain connects TRBV20-1 to TRBJ1-1. Germline loops: CDR1 DFQATT, CDR2 SNEGSKA (reference sequence). CDR3 length: 13 residues. The CDR3 loop reads CSVRGGRYTEAFF.

V is TRBV11-2 and J is TRBJ2-2; the TCRdb D gene call, TRBD2, has no DNA to confirm it. The length of the CDR3 is 15 residues. CDR1 SGHAT and CDR2 FQNNGV come from the germline V gene. CDR3 protein: CASSLGPSNTGELFF.

The chain carries TRBV27 and TRBJ1-5; TCRdb proposes TRBD1, but this gene call is untestable without DNA. Per the germline V gene, CDR1 is MNHEY and CDR2 is SMNVEV (reference sequence). This CDR3 region has 20 residues. This CDR3 reads CASSPSRGQRPMGSNQPQHF.

The chain combines TRBV12-3 or TRBV12-4 with TRBJ1-2; TCRdb proposes TRBD1, but this gene call is untestable without DNA. The CDR3 has 14 amino acids. Here the CDR3 reads CATRLSPETYGYTF.

The genes are TRBV4-3 and TRBJ2-7; TCRdb's D call of TRBD2 is untestable without DNA. There are 18 residues in the CDR3. Germline loops: CDR1 LGHNA, CDR2 YSLEER. This CDR3 reads CASSQVGPTSGRSYEQYF.

The chain employs TRBV6-1 and TRBJ1-6; TCRdb designates TRBD1, a call that cannot be tested without DNA. Looked up from germline, CDR1 is MNHNS and CDR2 is SASEGT. This CDR3 is 13 amino acids long. The CDR3 loop is CASSEARGAPLHF.

The chain has TRBV15 and TRBJ2-7; lacking DNA, the TRBD2 call made by TCRdb goes unchecked. From germline, CDR1 is LNHNV and CDR2 YYDKDF (reference sequence). CDR3 length: 14 residues. The chain's CDR3 is CATSREAGLGEQYF.

CDR3 protein: CASSESRGTEAFF. The chain uses TRBV10-2 and TRBJ1-1; TCRdb indicates TRBD1, and absent DNA this call remains unverified. The CDR3 spans 13 residues. Germline V gene lookup returns CDR1 WSHSY and CDR2 SAAADI.

V gene TRBV27 combines with J gene TRBJ2-1; without DNA, the TCRdb call of TRBD1 cannot be checked. Germline loops: CDR1 MNHEY, CDR2 SMNVEV (reference sequence). The CDR3 runs 14 residues. CDR3 in amino acids: CASTLGGAAHEQFF.